These 16 T cell receptor beta chains came from one sample sequenced in a study of blood T cell repertoires in COVID-19. Measured with immunoSEQ multiplex PCR; TCRdb has only the in-frame clones, and not every one. In the table there are approximately 210,000 clones, 75% to 90% of which are singletons. The sample taken for sequencing was peripheral blood. Receptors were obtained from a man younger than 45 who had recovered from COVID-19.

This clone showed up just once. This sequence joins TRBV27 and TRBJ2-7; TRBD2 matches at 7 bases. Germline V lookup: CDR1 MNHEY, CDR2 SMNVEV (reference sequence). Trimming removed 4 bases from V and 4 bases from J; junction bases left unmatched: 10. CDR3 size: 15 residues. The CDR3 loop is CASSSPGGGYYEQYF. The CDR3 region has the DNA TGTGCCAGCAGTTCCCCGGGGGGAGGGTATTACGAGCAGTACTTC.

The V and J genes are TRBV18 and TRBJ2-7; D might be TRBD1 (5 bases). CDR1 is KGHSH and CDR2 is LQKENI in the germline V gene. This CDR3 comprises 14 residues. The germline V and J ends were trimmed by 2 bases and 6 bases, with 14 bases remaining between them. In DNA form, the CDR3 reads TGTGCCAGCTCACCATCCGCAGGGTACGGCGAGCAGTACTTC. Its translation: CASSPSAGYGEQYF.

In its sample, this clone was seen once. The chain has TRBV19 and TRBJ1-1; 9 nucleotides match TRBD1. J lost 0 bases, V lost 5 bases, and 7 bases had no gene match. The CDR3 length is 16 residues. CDR1 and CDR2 from the germline V gene are LNHDA and SQIVND (reference sequence). This CDR3 reads CASSSHGTGLNTEAFF. CDR3 in DNA: TGTGCCAGTAGTTCCCATGGGACAGGGCTGAACACTGAAGCTTTCTTT.

The chain employs TRBV18 and TRBJ2-1, with TRBD1 matching 10 bases. This CDR3 spans 17 amino acids. Trimming cost V 0 bases and J 3 bases; bases outside gene matches: 5. Germline V gives CDR1 KGHSH, CDR2 LQKENI. CDR3 bases: TGTGCCAGCTCACCACCGGGACAGGGGACTAACTACAATGAGCAGTTCTTC. Translation gives CASSPPGQGTNYNEQFF.

This chain joins TRBV5-6 and TRBJ2-2; maybe TRBD2 (5 bases). Germline CDR1 SGHDT, CDR2 YYEEEE. CDR3 length: 15 residues. Trimming took off 5 bases at V and 0 bases at J, with 11 bases between the two ends. CDR3 DNA: TGTGCCAGCAGTTGGGAGTCAGCGAACACCGGGGAGCTGTTTTTT. This translates into CASSWESANTGELFF.

The chain combines TRBV6-6 with TRBJ1-2; TRBD1 matches 10 bases. J was trimmed by 12 bases and V by 5 bases; bases with no gene match: 3. CDR1 MNHNY and CDR2 SVGAGI come from the germline V gene (reference sequence). This CDR3 contains 11 residues. For the CDR3, the DNA is TGTGCCAGCAGTGACGGGACAGGGGACACCTTC. It is translated as CASSDGTGDTF.

V usage is TRBV29-1 and J usage is TRBJ1-2; no clear D gene. The V gene's germline CDR1 is SQVTM and CDR2 ANQGSEA. Trimming removed 1 base at V and 2 bases at J, with 8 bases between. CDR3 length: 13 residues. CDR3 nucleotides: TGCAGCGTTGAAGTGGGCAGCAACTATGGCTACACCTTC. It encodes CSVEVGSNYGYTF.

The chain couples TRBV27 to TRBJ1-4, with D perhaps matching TRBD1 (6 bases). Trimming left V 5 bases short and J 7 bases short, with 14 bases between. This CDR3 region has 14 residues. Looked up from germline, CDR1 is MNHEY and CDR2 is SMNVEV (reference sequence). This CDR3 reads CASSTGQMPEKLFF. The CDR3 DNA is TGTGCCAGCAGTACTGGACAGATGCCTGAAAAACTGTTTTTT.

CDR3 nucleotide sequence: TGTGCCAGCCAGGAACAGGGGGCTAACGAGCAGTACTTC. This gives the protein CASQEQGANEQYF. The chain employs TRBV12-3 or TRBV12-4 and TRBJ2-7, with 9 bases lining up with TRBD1. The CDR3 is 13 residues long. Trimming took 8 bases from V and 5 from J; bases not matched to a gene: 7.

This clone has more than one count but fewer than ten. This rearrangement joins TRBV19 to TRBJ1-6; D remains unclear. Germline CDR1 is LNHDA and CDR2 is SQIVND (reference sequence). Deletions cut 3 bases from V and 9 bases from J, with 12 bases between. This CDR3 has 14 amino acids. CDR3 region: CASSIIGRGSPLHF. The CDR3 bases are TGTGCCAGTAGTATTATAGGAAGAGGTTCACCCCTCCACTTT.

The chain combines TRBV27 with TRBJ1-1; 10 bases agree with TRBD1. J gave up 5 bases and V 2 bases, and 5 bases lay outside the gene matches. The CDR3 is made up of 15 amino acids. Germline V lookup: CDR1 MNHEY, CDR2 SMNVEV (reference sequence). The CDR3 here is CASSLIGQGGTEAFF. Written as DNA, the CDR3 is TGTGCCAGCAGTTTAATAGGACAGGGGGGAACTGAAGCTTTCTTT.

The V call is TRBV19, the J call TRBJ2-7; 7 positions agree with TRBD2. In germline, CDR1 is LNHDA, CDR2 SQIVND (reference sequence). This CDR3 region has 15 residues. Trimming cost V 1 base and J 3 bases; bases outside gene matches: 6. CDR3 residues: CASSIGPGGFYEQYF. CDR3 nucleotides: TGTGCCAGTAGTATAGGTCCGGGGGGATTCTACGAGCAGTACTTC.

The chain employs TRBV11-2 and TRBJ1-4; 8 nucleotides match TRBD1. CDR1 and CDR2 from the germline V gene are SGHAT and FQNNGV. The CDR3 length is 16 residues. The J segment lost 5 bases and the V segment lost 2 bases, leaving 7 bases of the junction unmatched. CDR3 DNA sequence: TGTGCCAGCAGCTTAACAGGACAGGGCCCGAATGAAAAACTGTTTTTT. Translation gives CASSLTGQGPNEKLFF.

The V call is TRBV14, the J call TRBJ2-7; no firm D call. CDR3 size: 14 residues. Trimming took 4 bases from V and 6 from J, leaving 16 bases between them. Germline V gives CDR1 SGHDN, CDR2 FVKESK. The CDR3 nucleotides read TGTGCCAGCAGCCTTCTCCTTGAAACAGCCGAGCAGTACTTC. Protein product: CASSLLLETAEQYF.

The chain joins TRBV10-2 to TRBJ2-5; D gene unclear. The CDR3 totals 12 residues. Deletions cut 3 bases from V and 4 bases from J, with 6 bases between. Germline V gene data show CDR1 as WSHSY and CDR2 as SAAADI. CDR3 in DNA: TGCGCCAGCAGTGACAGTCGAGAGACCCAGTACTTC. Amino acid sequence: CASSDSRETQYF.

V and J are TRBV18 and TRBJ2-3; 13 positions agree with TRBD2. This CDR3 comprises 15 residues. J gave up 4 bases and V 6 bases, and 4 bases lay outside the gene matches. Per germline, CDR1 KGHSH and CDR2 LQKENI. CDR3 DNA sequence: TGTGCCAGCTCCCCCGGGACTAGCGGGGCAGATACGCAGTATTTT. The encoded protein is CASSPGTSGADTQYF.